The present T cell receptor (beta chain) was sequenced within a study of blood T cell repertoires in COVID-19. This clone occurred once. Profiling relied on immunoSEQ multiplex PCR, and the TCRdb table lists in-frame clones only, not all of them. Of around 300,000 clones listed, roughly 90% are singletons. Germline CDR1 and CDR2: SGHRS and YFSETQ. Trimming removed 4 bases from V and 9 bases from J; junction bases left unmatched: 14. This CDR3 is built from 16 residues. This clonotype was sampled from a woman aged 60-75 years who had recovered from COVID-19. V is TRBV5-1 and J is TRBJ2-1, with 9 bases lining up with TRBD2. Sequenced material: PBMCs or T cells enriched from blood (not recorded which). This CDR3 is CASSPSQASGAGEQFF. The CDR3 nucleotides are TGCGCCAGCAGCCCGAGCCAGGCTAGCGGGGCCGGTGAGCAGTTCTTC.